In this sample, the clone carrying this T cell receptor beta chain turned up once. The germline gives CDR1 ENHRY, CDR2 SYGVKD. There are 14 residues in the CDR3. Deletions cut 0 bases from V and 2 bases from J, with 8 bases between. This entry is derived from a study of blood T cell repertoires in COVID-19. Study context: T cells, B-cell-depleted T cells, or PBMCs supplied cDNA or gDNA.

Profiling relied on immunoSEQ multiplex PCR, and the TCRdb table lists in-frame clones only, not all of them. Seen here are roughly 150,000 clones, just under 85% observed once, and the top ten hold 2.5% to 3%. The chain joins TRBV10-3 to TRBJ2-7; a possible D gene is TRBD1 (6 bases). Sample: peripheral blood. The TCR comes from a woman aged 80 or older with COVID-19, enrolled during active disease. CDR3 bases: TGTGCCATCAGTGAGTCGGGGACACCCTACGAGCAGTACTTC. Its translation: CAISESGTPYEQYF.